Listed below are T cell receptor beta chains from one sample, sequenced in a study of shared clonotypes between healthy human individuals. This table comes from immunoSEQ multiplex PCR, and its TCRdb copy is limited to in-frame clones, with some not included. The table shows about a million clones, with around 74% occurring only once. Material: memory CD4+ T cells sorted from blood. The receptor set was obtained from a man aged 18 to 30 in good health. CDR3s include the opening cysteine and the closing phenylalanine or tryptophan. Each record gives: V gene, clone size, J gene, D gene, CDR3 DNA, CDR3 protein. D genes are given only for firm matches. For some rows the clone size is stated as once, few or many, or as a class when expanded; others skip it.

v_call: TRBV6-5
clone_size: NA
j_call: TRBJ1-1
d_call: NA
cdr3_nt: TGTGCCAGCAGTTACCGGAGGAGTGGAGGAGGCACTGAAGCTTTCTTT
cdr3_aa: CASSYRRSGGGTEAFF

v_call: TRBV2
clone_size: NA
j_call: TRBJ1-1
d_call: NA
cdr3_nt: TGTGCCAGCAGTGAAGTTGTCAGGCAGGCTTTCTTT
cdr3_aa: CASSEVVRQAFF

v_call: TRBV6-1
clone_size: NA
j_call: TRBJ1-1
d_call: TRBD1
cdr3_nt: TGTGCCAGCGCTCGGGACAGCCTGAACACTGAAGCTTTCTTT
cdr3_aa: CASARDSLNTEAFF

v_call: TRBV5-5
clone_size: NA
j_call: TRBJ2-5
d_call: NA
cdr3_nt: TGTGCCAGCAGCCTCGGCTTTTCGAACCAAGAGACCCAGTACTTC
cdr3_aa: CASSLGFSNQETQYF

v_call: TRBV10-2
clone_size: NA
j_call: TRBJ2-7
d_call: NA
cdr3_nt: TGCGCCAGCCTAGGGGGCTACGAGCAGTACTTC
cdr3_aa: CASLGGYEQYF

v_call: TRBV30
clone_size: NA
j_call: TRBJ1-2
d_call: NA
cdr3_nt: TGTGCCTGGAGTATTCAGGGAACACTCTATGGCTACACCTTC
cdr3_aa: CAWSIQGTLYGYTF

v_call: TRBV5-4
clone_size: few
j_call: TRBJ2-1
d_call: NA
cdr3_nt: TGTGCCAGCAGCACGGGGCTAAGTCTTACCGGTGAGCAGTTCTTC
cdr3_aa: CASSTGLSLTGEQFF

v_call: TRBV7-6
clone_size: once
j_call: TRBJ2-7
d_call: TRBD1
cdr3_nt: TGTGCCAGCAGCTTAGGGACAGGGGCCTCCTACGAGCAGTACTTC
cdr3_aa: CASSLGTGASYEQYF

v_call: TRBV18
clone_size: NA
j_call: TRBJ2-1
d_call: TRBD2
cdr3_nt: TGTGCCAGCTCACCACCGTTAACTAGCGGGGATCACAATGAGCAGTTCTTC
cdr3_aa: CASSPPLTSGDHNEQFF

v_call: TRBV10-1
clone_size: NA
j_call: TRBJ1-1
d_call: NA
cdr3_nt: TGCGCCAGCAGTGAAAATCCGCGAAACACTGAAGCTTTCTTT
cdr3_aa: CASSENPRNTEAFF

v_call: TRBV28
clone_size: NA
j_call: TRBJ1-3
d_call: NA
cdr3_nt: TGTGCCAGCAGCAACTACAGGGTCTGGAGCTCTGGAAACACCATATATTTT
cdr3_aa: CASSNYRVWSSGNTIYF

v_call: TRBV27
clone_size: NA
j_call: TRBJ2-7
d_call: NA
cdr3_nt: TGTGCCAGCAGTTTGACACGGGGCGGCGAGCAGTACTTC
cdr3_aa: CASSLTRGGEQYF

v_call: TRBV7-3
clone_size: NA
j_call: TRBJ2-1
d_call: NA
cdr3_nt: TGTGCCAGCAGCCGGGGGGACACGGCTTACAATGAGCAGTTCTTC
cdr3_aa: CASSRGDTAYNEQFF

v_call: TRBV12-1
clone_size: NA
j_call: TRBJ2-3
d_call: NA
cdr3_nt: TGTGCCAGCAGCTTCAGTGGGGGCCACGCAGATACGCAGTATTTT
cdr3_aa: CASSFSGGHADTQYF